This T cell receptor beta chain was captured by sequencing in a study of beta chain features in type 1 diabetes. Whole-study findings and limits: No resolution was reached here on whether HLA type influences TCRB rearrangement. TCRB CDR3s from Type 1 diabetes patients were moderately but significantly shorter in all four CD4+ subsets. Insertions at VDJ junctions were less frequent in type 1 diabetes patients. These patients also deleted more nucleotides at the same junctions. Researchers caution that PCR might favor shorter templates, equally among patients and controls.

Reverse transcribing all isolated RNA meant expressed TCRB transcripts were sequenced. Each sample of naive, central memory or regulatory T cells had, on average, around 3.5 million reads. Libraries were prepared by immunoSEQ multiplex PCR; TCRdb keeps only in-frame clonotypes and omits some of them. The table lists approximately 260,000 clones, around 25% of them singletons, with about 0.012% in the top ten. The CDR3 contains 14 residues. The germline V gene encodes CDR1 GTSNPN and CDR2 SVGIG (reference sequence). V lost 4 bases to trimming and J lost 7 bases, with 19 bases between them. For this clone: Its antigen is currently unknown.

The clonotype originates from a woman in her 30s with type 1 diabetes. V and J are TRBV30 and TRBJ1-2; D remains unclear. The specimen was naive CD4+ T cells from blood. CDR3 nucleotides: TGTGCCTGGACTCCTGAAGCCCGGACTGGTGGCTACACCTTC. Protein: CAWTPEARTGGYTF.